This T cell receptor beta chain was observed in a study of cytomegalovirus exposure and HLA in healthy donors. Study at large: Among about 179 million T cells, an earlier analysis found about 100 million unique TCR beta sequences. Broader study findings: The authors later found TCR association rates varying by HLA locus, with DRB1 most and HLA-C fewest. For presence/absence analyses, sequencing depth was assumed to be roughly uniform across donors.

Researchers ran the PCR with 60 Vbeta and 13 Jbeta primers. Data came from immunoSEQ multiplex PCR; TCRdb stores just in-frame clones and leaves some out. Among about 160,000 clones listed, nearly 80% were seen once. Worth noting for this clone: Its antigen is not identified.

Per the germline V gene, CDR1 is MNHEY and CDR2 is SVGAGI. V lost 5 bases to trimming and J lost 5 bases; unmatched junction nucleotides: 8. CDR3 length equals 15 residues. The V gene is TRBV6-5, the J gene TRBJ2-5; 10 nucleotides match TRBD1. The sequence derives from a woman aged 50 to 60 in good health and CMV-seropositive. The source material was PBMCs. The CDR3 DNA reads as TGTGCCAGCAGTAACGACAGGGGGCATAGTGAGACCCAGTACTTC. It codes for CASSNDRGHSETQYF.